The sequence of this T cell receptor (beta chain) was determined in a study of T cell responses to AZD1222 COVID-19 vaccine (dated by TCRdb to the early 2020s). In the study overall: AZD1222 recipients given second doses at about 4 weeks or at about 12 weeks were pooled, since spike-specific TCR depth and breadth were not found to differ between the two schedules. A total of approximately 230 trial participants underwent TCR sequencing, of whom 207 received two doses of AZD1222 and roughly 25 received two doses of the MenACWY control vaccine. Trial participants were enrolled by age into subgroups of 18-55, 56-69 and 70-plus years, and 148, 28 and 57 TCR-sequenced participants, respectively, were included in these subgroups.

V is clipped by 5 bases and J by 4 bases, and the sequence between their germline boundaries is 13 bases long. Counted from cysteine to phenylalanine, this CDR3 has 14 amino acids. The only DNA kept is the CDR3, 42 bases in frame from the first base. The germline V gene encodes CDR1 SEHNR and CDR2 FQNEAQ (reference sequence). The time point label of this sample denotes: baseline before first vaccination. Vaccinee samples came from UK trials COV001 and COV002, including a single-blind randomized controlled phase 2/3 trial of AZD1222 (ChAdOx1 nCoV-19) in healthy adults. Trial participant PBMC samples were collected at day 0 and day 28 after the second dose for TCRbeta chain sequencing. General findings and caveats noted by the study authors: Because no day 14 peak-response samples were available, repertoires were characterized only after the peak T cell response. Participants were mostly white British, with more females than males. The authors suggested clonal diversity may have been underestimated. Conclusions about previously exposed vaccinees were limited because only a handful of AZD1222 recipients were SARS-CoV-2 seropositive at baseline. Reportedly, almost half of the unique spike-specific TCRs recognized epitopes lying outside the regions that are mutated in the B.1.351 and B.1.1.7 variants. The 56-69-year group was small, and its depth increase did not reach significance, likely because of low power. Spike-specific TCR breadth and depth rose significantly after two AZD1222 doses compared with day 0 and with MenACWY recipients. CD4 TCRs associated with the vaccine covered the entire spike protein, and the dominant responses were in regions 160-218 and 743-854.

A remark on this clone: No antigen is known for it. Qualities for individual bases were not recorded, and no much larger clone is one base off.

The CDR3 regions of human TCRbeta chains were analyzed by immunosequencing. The paper's processing steps were these. TCRs in the repertoires were compared against a reference library of SARS-CoV-2-specific TCRs that had been generated with the MIRA antigen-specificity platform. Breadth meant the fraction of unique TCRs that were SARS-CoV-2-associated, whereas depth meant the fraction of total T cells that were SARS-CoV-2-associated. Each spike-specific TCR was assigned to its reactive spike region and to a CD4 or CD8 class using the MIRA data. Log10-transformed breadth and depth values were compared by one-way ANOVA with Sidak's multiple comparisons tests. TCRdb re-hosts the immuneACCESS table, in-frame sequences only. Its copies lack some clones; in the studies checked, an unresolved V gene accounts for under half of them, and the cause for the rest is not known. V and J calls and clone size come straight from that table; D and trimming were deduced from the DNA. This sample has 75,000 to 90,000 clones in its table, and around 73% of those were observed once. The ten largest clonotypes hold around a fifth of the sample.

The receptor was isolated from an adult in good health. This chain joins TRBV7-9 to TRBJ2-3, with no D gene named confidently. This specimen consisted of peripheral blood, obtained on day 0 of AZD1222 vaccination. At the DNA level, the sequence is TGTGCCAGCAGCGCACCGGAACCCGCAGATACGCAGTATTTT. It is translated as CASSAPEPADTQYF.